The 12 T cell receptor beta chains presented below share a single source sample, sequenced in a study of OX40 agonist ivuxolimab in advanced cancers. Clones were sequenced by immunoSEQ multiplex PCR, and TCRdb holds only the in-frame ones, with some missing. The sample yields approximately 82,000 clones, approximately 87% seen once. The sample here was CD4+ or CD8+ T cells sorted from blood, taken in a trial of the OX40 agonist ivuxolimab. All receptors come from an adult with an advanced solid tumor such as melanoma, head and neck, liver or kidney cancer.

The chain uses TRBV18 and TRBJ1-2; the D gene is possibly TRBD1 (5 bases). The CDR3 sequence is 15 residues long. Trimming removed 2 bases from V and 0 bases from J, with 10 bases in between. Germline CDR1 reads KGHSH; CDR2 reads LQKENI. The CDR3 sequence is CASSPVRGANYGYTF. In DNA, the CDR3 is TGTGCCAGCTCACCAGTGAGGGGAGCTAACTATGGCTACACCTTC.

Only a few counts were recorded for this clone. The genes are TRBV27 and TRBJ1-2, with D unclear. Germline CDR1 MNHEY, CDR2 SMNVEV (reference sequence). V lost 4 bases and J 2 bases, leaving 11 bases between the germline ends. CDR3 length: 14 amino acids. CDR3 in DNA: TGTGCCAGCAGTTCATCAATACTGAACTATGGCTACACCTTC. This sequence encodes CASSSSILNYGYTF.

CDR3 sequence reads: CASSQYSREKLFF. Here the CDR3 DNA reads TGCGCCAGCAGTCAATATTCTAGAGAGAAACTGTTTTTT. The chain joins TRBV23-1 to TRBJ1-4, with D unresolved. TRBV23-1 is recorded as an ORF, its role being uncertain. Trimming stripped 1 base from V and 11 bases from J, with 11 bases between. The CDR3 contains 13 residues.

The CDR3 loop reads CASSLRDSYEQYF. The CDR3 bases are TGTGCCAGCAGCTTAAGGGACAGCTACGAGCAGTACTTC. This sequence joins TRBV13 and TRBJ2-7, with TRBD1 matching over 7 bases. V lost 2 bases to trimming and J lost 3 bases; unmatched junction nucleotides: 1. This CDR3 is built from 13 residues. CDR1 and CDR2 (germline): PRHDT, FYEKMQ (reference sequence).

The CDR3 protein is CASSFGQDDSPLHF. The CDR3 region has the DNA TGTGCCAGCAGCTTTGGACAGGACGATTCACCCCTCCACTTT. This chain joins TRBV5-4 and TRBJ1-6, with 7 bases fitting TRBD1. The CDR3 totals 14 residues. The J segment lost 8 bases and the V segment lost 2 bases, leaving 4 bases of the junction unmatched. The germline V gene encodes CDR1 SGHNT and CDR2 YYREEE (reference sequence).

V gene TRBV4-2 combines with J gene TRBJ2-1; TRBD2 is a possible D gene (7 bases). V lost 1 base and J 7 bases, leaving 17 bases between the germline ends. CDR1 and CDR2 (germline): LGHNA, YNFKEQ. This CDR3 has 16 residues. CDR3 sequence (DNA): TGTGCCAGCAGCCAAGGGGGGGGCGGTGATGGAAATGAGCAGTTCTTC. It is translated as CASSQGGGGDGNEQFF.

This clone has just a few counts. This chain joins TRBV9 and TRBJ1-1, with D possibly being TRBD1 (5 bases). Trimming pared 4 bases from V and 1 base from J, leaving 8 bases between. Germline V gene sequence: CDR1 SGDLS, CDR2 YYNGEE. CDR3 length: 13 amino acids. CDR3 DNA: TGTGCCAGCAGCAAAACAGGGAACACTGAAGCTTTCTTT. As protein: CASSKTGNTEAFF. The full variable domain, rest sourced from reference TRBV9 and TRBJ1-1, is DSGVTQTPKHLITATGQRVTLRCSPRSGDLSVYWYQQSLDQGLQFLIQYYNGEERAKGNILERFSAQQFPDLHSELNLSSLELGDSALYFCASSKTGNTEAFFGQGTRLTVV.

This chain connects TRBV5-6 to TRBJ1-2, with 7 bases fitting TRBD1. Germline V CDR1 and CDR2: SGHDT, YYEEEE. V shed 2 bases and J 7 bases; nucleotides not matched to a gene: 11. This CDR3 has 15 residues. The CDR3 region is CASSFARGGAGGYTF. As DNA, the CDR3 is TGTGCCAGCAGCTTTGCGCGAGGGGGCGCAGGTGGCTACACCTTC. The full variable domain, its missing parts supplied by reference TRBV5-6 and TRBJ1-2, is DAGVTQSPTHLIKTRGQQVTLRCSPKSGHDTVSWYQQALGQGPQFIFQYYEEEERQRGNFPDRFSGHQFPNYSSELNVNALLLGDSALYLCASSFARGGAGGYTFGSGTRLTVV.

The V and J genes are TRBV7-9 and TRBJ1-5, with TRBD1 as a possible D gene (5 bases). The CDR3 covers 13 residues. With 0 bases removed from V and 6 bases from J, the gap between germline ends came to 6 bases. Germline V gene data show CDR1 as SEHNR and CDR2 as FQNEAQ (reference sequence). The chain's CDR3 is CASSLAGAQPQHF. DNA for the CDR3: TGTGCCAGCAGCTTAGCAGGGGCTCAGCCCCAGCATTTT. The whole variable domain, remainder taken from reference TRBV7-9 and TRBJ1-5, is DTGVSQNPRHKITKRGQNVTFRCDPISEHNRLYWYRQTLGQGPEFLTYFQNEAQLEKSRLLSDRFSAERPKGSFSTLEIQRTEQGDSAMYLCASSLAGAQPQHFGDGTRLSIL.

This sequence joins TRBV5-4 and TRBJ2-5; the match to TRBD1 covers 7 bases. The CDR3 is made up of 13 amino acids. CDR1 is SGHNT and CDR2 is YYREEE in the germline V gene (reference sequence). Trimming at V came to 3 bases and at J to 7 bases, leaving 6 bases not matched to a gene. The CDR3 loop is CASSSRGFGTQYF. DNA of the CDR3: TGTGCCAGCAGCTCCAGGGGGTTCGGGACCCAGTACTTC.

The CDR3 DNA sequence: TGTGCCTGGAGGGGGGACAGCCCGAACACTGAAGCTTTCTTT. This gives the protein CAWRGDSPNTEAFF. V is TRBV30 and J is TRBJ1-1; 7 nucleotides agree with TRBD1. The CDR3 consists of 14 residues. The germline gives CDR1 GTSNPN, CDR2 SVGIG (reference sequence). Losses at the gene ends were 3 bases for V and 1 base for J; bases not matched to a gene: 5.

V and J are TRBV30 and TRBJ1-5; 7 nucleotides agree with TRBD1. The trim removed 2 bases at V and 7 bases at J, leaving 8 bases unmatched. This CDR3 is 14 amino acids long. Germline loops: CDR1 GTSNPN, CDR2 SVGIG (reference sequence). In DNA form, the CDR3 reads TGTGCCTGGAGTCCTCGACAGGGCCACCAGCCCCAGCATTTT. As protein: CAWSPRQGHQPQHF.